The 3 T cell receptor beta chains below come from one sample, sequenced in a study of blood T cell repertoires in COVID-19. Method: immunoSEQ multiplex PCR; TCRdb's copy keeps in-frame clones and lacks some. The profile shows around 200,000 clones, over 80% of them singletons. Material for sequencing was PBMCs or T cells enriched from blood (not recorded which). These receptors originate from a man aged 25 to 40 who had recovered from COVID-19.

The V gene is TRBV30, the J gene TRBJ1-4; D gene unclear. Germline CDR1 GTSNPN, CDR2 SVGIG (reference sequence). CDR3 length: 13 amino acids. V lost 2 bases and J lost 8, with 12 bases in between. The CDR3 protein is CAWSSDRGEKLFF. CDR3 sequence (DNA): TGTGCCTGGAGTTCTGACCGGGGAGAAAAACTGTTTTTT.

The V call is TRBV11-2, the J call TRBJ1-1; perhaps TRBD1 as D (6 bases). Germline values: CDR1 SGHAT, CDR2 FQNNGV. Trimming cost V 3 bases and J 0 bases, with 17 bases left between them. The CDR3 is 17 residues long. CDR3 sequence: CASSFPAQGYMNTEAFF. For the CDR3, the DNA is TGTGCCAGCAGCTTTCCTGCACAGGGTTACATGAACACTGAAGCTTTCTTT. The full variable domain, with the rest looked up from reference TRBV11-2 and TRBJ1-1, is EAGVAQSPRYKIIEKRQSVAFWCNPISGHATLYWYQQILGQGPKLLIQFQNNGVVDDSQLPKDRFSAERLKGVDSTLKIQPAKLEDSAVYLCASSFPAQGYMNTEAFFGQGTRLTVV.

This clone counts as medium-sized. The chain couples TRBV6-1 to TRBJ2-3, with D possibly TRBD1 on 8 matching bases. In germline, CDR1 is MNHNS, CDR2 SASEGT. The CDR3 spans 15 residues. V was shortened by 6 bases and J by 3 bases, with 16 bases between the two germline ends. CDR3 protein: CASRAGGGGTDTQYF. DNA for the CDR3: TGTGCCAGCAGGGCAGGGGGCGGGGGTACAGATACGCAGTATTTT.